The T cell receptor (beta chain) under discussion was sequenced for a study of blood T cell repertoires in COVID-19. For the study at large: In each case, the material was cDNA or gDNA derived from T cells, B-cell-depleted T cells, or PBMCs.

This clone occurred once. In the authors' workflow: Using reference gene primer amplification, nucleated cell counts were estimated. The method was immunoSEQ multiplex PCR; TCRdb's version includes in-frame clones alone and lacks a portion of them. The V and J calls and clone size come from that table; D and trimming were worked out from the DNA. The sample shows 300,000 to 350,000 clones, around 90% of them seen only once. Germline V gives CDR1 KGHDR, CDR2 SFDVKD. The V end lost 9 bases, the J end lost 1 base, and 11 bases lay between the germline ends. The CDR3 has 13 amino acids. Individuals aged about 18 to 90 years were recruited from approximately 22 US areas. Clinical histories supplied by participants themselves formed the basis of cohort assignment.

Specimen: PBMCs or T cells enriched from blood (not recorded which). The chain combines TRBV24-1 with TRBJ1-1, with no clear D. This TCR was sampled from a woman younger than 35 with acute COVID-19. For the CDR3, the DNA is TGTGCCACCTCGGTGGGCTCGAACACTGAAGCTTTCTTT. This sequence encodes CATSVGSNTEAFF.